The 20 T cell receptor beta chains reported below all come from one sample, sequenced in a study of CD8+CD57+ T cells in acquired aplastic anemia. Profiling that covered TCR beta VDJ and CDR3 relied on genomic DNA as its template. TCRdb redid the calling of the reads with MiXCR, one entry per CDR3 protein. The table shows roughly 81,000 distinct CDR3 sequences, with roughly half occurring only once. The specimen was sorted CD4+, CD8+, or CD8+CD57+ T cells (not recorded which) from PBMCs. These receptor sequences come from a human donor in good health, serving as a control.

Here the CDR3 DNA reads TGTGCCAGCAGCCCAGGGACTAGTCAAGAGACCCAGTACTTC. Translating gives CASSPGTSQETQYF. The chain combines TRBV3-1 with TRBJ2-5; 8 nucleotides align to TRBD2. V lost 4 bases to trimming and J lost 2 bases; unmatched junction nucleotides: 3. The CDR3 contains 14 residues. Looked up from germline, CDR1 is LGHDT and CDR2 is YNNKEL (reference sequence).

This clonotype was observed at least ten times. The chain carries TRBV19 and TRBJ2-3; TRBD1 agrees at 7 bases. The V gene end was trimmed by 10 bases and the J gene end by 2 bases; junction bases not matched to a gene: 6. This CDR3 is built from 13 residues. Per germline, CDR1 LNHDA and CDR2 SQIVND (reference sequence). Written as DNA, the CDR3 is TGTGCCACTCGGGACAGCCTCACAGATACGCAGTATTTT. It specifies CATRDSLTDTQYF. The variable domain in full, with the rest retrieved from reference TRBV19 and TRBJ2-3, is DGGITQSPKYLFRKEGQNVTLSCEQNLNHDAMYWYRQDPGQGLRLIYYSQIVNDFQKGDIAEGYSVSREKKESFPLTVTSAQKNPTAFYLCATRDSLTDTQYFGPGTRLTVL.

The CDR3 protein is CASKFPGRYLGYTF. The CDR3 DNA follows: TGTGCCAGCAAATTTCCGGGACGATATCTCGGCTACACCTTC. This sequence joins TRBV12-3 or TRBV12-4 and TRBJ1-2; a possible D gene is TRBD1 (5 bases). This CDR3 contains 14 residues. The V end lost 7 bases, the J end lost 8 bases, and 20 bases lay between the germline ends.

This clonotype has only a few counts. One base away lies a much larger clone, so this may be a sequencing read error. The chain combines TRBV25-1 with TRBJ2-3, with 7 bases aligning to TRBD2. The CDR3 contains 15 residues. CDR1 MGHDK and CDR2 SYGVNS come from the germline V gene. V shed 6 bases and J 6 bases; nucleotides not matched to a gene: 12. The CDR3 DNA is TGTGCCAGCAGCTTAGTGCGCCAGACTAGCGATACGCAGTATTTT. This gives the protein CASSLVRQTSDTQYF.

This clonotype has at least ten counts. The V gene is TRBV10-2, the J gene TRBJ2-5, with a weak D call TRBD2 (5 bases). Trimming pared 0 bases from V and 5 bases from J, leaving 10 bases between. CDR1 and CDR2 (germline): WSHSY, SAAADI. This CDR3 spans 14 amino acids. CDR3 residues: CASSESLAWETQYF. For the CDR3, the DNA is TGCGCCAGCAGTGAGTCGTTAGCGTGGGAGACCCAGTACTTC.

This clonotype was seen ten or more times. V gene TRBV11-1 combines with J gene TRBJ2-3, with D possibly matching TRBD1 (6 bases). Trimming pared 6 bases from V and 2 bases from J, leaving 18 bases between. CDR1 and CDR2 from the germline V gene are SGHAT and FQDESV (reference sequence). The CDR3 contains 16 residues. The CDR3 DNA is TGTGCCAGCAGTTCGGACAGCCCCAGACTCACAGATACGCAGTATTTT. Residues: CASSSDSPRLTDTQYF.

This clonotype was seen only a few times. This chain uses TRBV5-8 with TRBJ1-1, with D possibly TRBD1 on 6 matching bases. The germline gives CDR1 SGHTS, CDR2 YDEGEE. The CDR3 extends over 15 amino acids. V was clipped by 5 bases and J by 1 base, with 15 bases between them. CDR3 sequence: CASRYAIQGNTEAFF. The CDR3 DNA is TGTGCCAGCAGGTATGCCATACAGGGGAACACTGAAGCTTTCTTT.

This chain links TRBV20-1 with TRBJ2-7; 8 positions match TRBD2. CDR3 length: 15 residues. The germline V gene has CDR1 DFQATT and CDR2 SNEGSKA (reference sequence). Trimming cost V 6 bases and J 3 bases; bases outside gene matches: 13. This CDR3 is CSAQEHSGTHYEQYF. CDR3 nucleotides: TGCAGTGCGCAAGAACATAGCGGGACACACTACGAGCAGTACTTC.

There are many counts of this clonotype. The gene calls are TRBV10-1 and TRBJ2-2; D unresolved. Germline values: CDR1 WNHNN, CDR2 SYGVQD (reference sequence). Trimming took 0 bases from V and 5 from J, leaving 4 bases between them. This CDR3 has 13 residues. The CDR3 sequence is CASSESSTGELFF. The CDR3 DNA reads TGCGCCAGCAGTGAGTCTAGTACCGGGGAGCTGTTTTTT.

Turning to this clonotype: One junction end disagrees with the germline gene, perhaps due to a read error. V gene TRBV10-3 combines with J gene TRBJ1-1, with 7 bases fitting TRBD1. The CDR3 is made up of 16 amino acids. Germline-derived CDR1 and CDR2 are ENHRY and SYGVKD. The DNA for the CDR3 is TGTGCCATAAGTGAGTACCGACAGGGAGGCGGCACTGAAGCTCTCTTT. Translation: CAISEYRQGGGTEALF.

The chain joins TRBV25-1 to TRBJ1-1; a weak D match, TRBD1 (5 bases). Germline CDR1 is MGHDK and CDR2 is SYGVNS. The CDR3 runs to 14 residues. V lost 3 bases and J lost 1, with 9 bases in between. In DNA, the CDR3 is TGTGCCAGCAGTGACGGCGGGACGAACACTGAAGCTTTCTTT. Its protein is CASSDGGTNTEAFF.

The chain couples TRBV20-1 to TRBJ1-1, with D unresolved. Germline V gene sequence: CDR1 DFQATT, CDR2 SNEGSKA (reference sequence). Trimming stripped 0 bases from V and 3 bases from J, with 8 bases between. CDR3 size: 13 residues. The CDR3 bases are TGCAGTGCTAGAGATGGGAGTGACACTGAAGCTTTCTTT. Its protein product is CSARDGSDTEAFF.

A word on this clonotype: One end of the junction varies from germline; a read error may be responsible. The CDR3: CAISESSSEAYYGHTF. In DNA form, the CDR3 reads TGTGCCATCAGTGAGTCGAGCTCGGAAGCGTACTATGGCCACACCTTC. The chain links TRBV10-3 to TRBJ1-2; D is undetermined. Germline CDR1 ENHRY, CDR2 SYGVKD. This CDR3 is built from 16 residues.

The CDR3 DNA reads as TGTGCCATCAGTACAGGGGCGTCCCAGGGGACCCAGTACTTC. It yields the protein CAISTGASQGTQYF. The chain recombines TRBV10-3 with TRBJ2-5, with 7 positions matching TRBD1. CDR3 length: 14 amino acids. The germline gives CDR1 ENHRY, CDR2 SYGVKD. V trimming: 5 bases; J trimming: 7 bases; junction bases outside the gene matches: 10.

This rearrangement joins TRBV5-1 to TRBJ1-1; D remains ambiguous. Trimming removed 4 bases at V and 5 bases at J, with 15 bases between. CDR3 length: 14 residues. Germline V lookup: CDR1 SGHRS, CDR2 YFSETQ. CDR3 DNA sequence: TGCGCCAGCAGCCCGACCGTCACCAGGACTGAAGCTTTCTTT. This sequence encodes CASSPTVTRTEAFF. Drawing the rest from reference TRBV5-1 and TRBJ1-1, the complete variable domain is KAGVTQTPRYLIKTRGQQVTLSCSPISGHRSVSWYQQTPGQGLQFLFEYFSETQRNKGNFPGRFSGRQFSNSRSEMNVSTLELGDSALYLCASSPTVTRTEAFFGQGTRLTVV.

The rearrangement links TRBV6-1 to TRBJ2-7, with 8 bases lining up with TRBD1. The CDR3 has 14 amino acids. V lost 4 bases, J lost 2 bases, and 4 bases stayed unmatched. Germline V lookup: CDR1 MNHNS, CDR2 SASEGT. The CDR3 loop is CASSAWGQAYEQYV. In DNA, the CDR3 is TGTGCCAGCAGTGCTTGGGGACAGGCCTACGAGCAGTACGTC.

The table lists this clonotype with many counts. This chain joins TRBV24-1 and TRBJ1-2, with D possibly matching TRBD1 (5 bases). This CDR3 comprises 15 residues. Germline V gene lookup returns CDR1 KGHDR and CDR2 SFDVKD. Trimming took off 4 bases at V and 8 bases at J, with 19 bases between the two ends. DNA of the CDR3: TGTGCCACCAGTGACAGCGGGACCTCGACACAGGGCTACACCTTC. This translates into CATSDSGTSTQGYTF.

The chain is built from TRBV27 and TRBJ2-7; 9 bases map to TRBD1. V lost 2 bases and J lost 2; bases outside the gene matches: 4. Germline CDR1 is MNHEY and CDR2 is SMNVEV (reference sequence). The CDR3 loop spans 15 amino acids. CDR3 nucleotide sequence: TGTGCCAGCAGTTTAGGGACAGGGCCTGCCTACGAGCAGTACTTC. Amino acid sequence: CASSLGTGPAYEQYF.

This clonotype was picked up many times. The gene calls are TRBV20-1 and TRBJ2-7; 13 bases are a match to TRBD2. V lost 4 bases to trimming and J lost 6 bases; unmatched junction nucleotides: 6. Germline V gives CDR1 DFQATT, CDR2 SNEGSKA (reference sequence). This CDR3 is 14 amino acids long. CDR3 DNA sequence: TGCAGTGCTAACGGGGGACTAGCGGGACTCGAGCAGTACTTC. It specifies CSANGGLAGLEQYF.

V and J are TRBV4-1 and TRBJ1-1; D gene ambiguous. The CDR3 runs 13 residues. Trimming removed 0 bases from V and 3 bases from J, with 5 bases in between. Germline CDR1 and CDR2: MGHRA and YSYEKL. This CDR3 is CASSQEGHTEAFF. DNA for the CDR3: TGCGCCAGCAGCCAAGAAGGGCACACTGAAGCTTTCTTT.